A selection of T cell receptor beta chains follows, all from one sample in a study of T cells in Graves' hyperthyroidism and ophthalmopathy. TCRdb independently ran MiXCR on the multiplex PCR reads; one entry per CDR3 protein. The top ten hold less than 6.5% of the sample, which has approximately 410,000 distinct CDR3 sequences, about 13% seen once. The sample consisted of blood. The receptor source for this set is a woman under 30 with Graves' hyperthyroidism. Each CDR3 is given with its conserved first and last residue. The D gene is left open where the match is weak. Clone size appears in some rows only: once, few, many, or a class for an expanded clone.

j_gene: TRBJ2-1; d_gene: NA; v_gene: TRBV11-2; abundance: many; CDR3aa: CASSLGPYYNEQFF; CDR3nt: TGTGCCAGCAGCTTAGGGCCCTACTACAATGAGCAGTTCTTC
j_gene: TRBJ1-2; d_gene: NA; v_gene: TRBV5-5; abundance: NA; CDR3aa: CASSSHGTVYGYTF; CDR3nt: TGTGCCAGCAGCTCCCACGGGACGGTCTATGGCTACACCTTC
j_gene: TRBJ2-7; d_gene: NA; v_gene: TRBV29-1; abundance: many; CDR3aa: CSVLGRRELAYEQYF; CDR3nt: TGCAGCGTTCTAGGTCGAAGGGAGTTAGCCTACGAGCAGTACTTC
j_gene: TRBJ2-7; d_gene: NA; v_gene: TRBV29-1; abundance: many; CDR3aa: CSISGSQPNEQYF; CDR3nt: TGCAGCATCTCCGGGTCACAACCAAACGAGCAGTACTTC
j_gene: TRBJ2-7; d_gene: NA; v_gene: TRBV6-1; abundance: few; CDR3aa: CASSPVGEYYEQYF; CDR3nt: TGTGCCAGCAGCCCGGTTGGGGAATACTACGAGCAGTACTTC
j_gene: TRBJ2-4; d_gene: TRBD1; v_gene: TRBV12-3/TRBV12-4; abundance: many; CDR3aa: CASSPPGQLAKNIQYF; CDR3nt: TGTGCCAGCAGTCCCCCGGGACAGTTAGCCAAAAACATTCAGTACTTC
j_gene: TRBJ2-6; d_gene: NA; v_gene: TRBV30; abundance: many; CDR3aa: CAWRGGPGNVLTF; CDR3nt: TGTGCCTGGAGGGGGGGTCCAGGCAACGTCCTGACTTTC
j_gene: TRBJ1-2; d_gene: NA; v_gene: TRBV29-1; abundance: many; CDR3aa: CSVADFQEGYTF; CDR3nt: TGCAGCGTCGCGGACTTTCAGGAGGGCTACACCTTC
j_gene: TRBJ1-1; d_gene: NA; v_gene: TRBV20-1; abundance: many; CDR3aa: CSARDYRAGMNTEAFF; CDR3nt: TGCAGTGCTAGAGATTACAGGGCTGGTATGAACACTGAAGCTTTCTTT
j_gene: TRBJ2-3; d_gene: NA; v_gene: TRBV20-1; abundance: NA; CDR3aa: CSAARGATDTQYF; CDR3nt: TGCAGTGCCGCCCGCGGAGCCACAGATACGCAGTATTTT
j_gene: TRBJ2-1; d_gene: TRBD2; v_gene: TRBV30; abundance: many; CDR3aa: CAWSVLAGLNEQFF; CDR3nt: TGTGCCTGGAGTGTACTAGCGGGCCTCAATGAGCAGTTCTTC
j_gene: TRBJ2-6; d_gene: NA; v_gene: TRBV7-9; abundance: few; CDR3aa: CASSFVEGPGANVLTF; CDR3nt: TGTGCCAGCAGCTTCGTTGAGGGGCCTGGGGCCAACGTCCTGACTTTC
j_gene: TRBJ2-5; d_gene: TRBD1; v_gene: TRBV7-9; abundance: many; CDR3aa: CASSFGPSGGFLETQYF; CDR3nt: TGTGCCAGCAGCTTTGGGCCGTCAGGGGGCTTCTTGGAGACCCAGTACTTC
j_gene: TRBJ2-7; d_gene: NA; v_gene: TRBV7-9; abundance: few; CDR3aa: CASSFDSYEQHF; CDR3nt: TGTGCCAGCAGCTTCGACAGCTACGAGCAGCACTTC
j_gene: TRBJ2-7; d_gene: NA; v_gene: TRBV6-1; abundance: many; CDR3aa: CASMDGGIHSYEQYF; CDR3nt: TGTGCCAGCATGGATGGCGGAATACACTCCTACGAGCAGTACTTC
j_gene: TRBJ1-1; d_gene: NA; v_gene: TRBV5-1; abundance: many; CDR3aa: CASSLGPAGGNTEAFF; CDR3nt: TGCGCCAGCAGCTTGGGCCCCGCGGGGGGGAACACTGAAGCTTTCTTT
j_gene: TRBJ2-7; d_gene: NA; v_gene: TRBV6-5; abundance: many; CDR3aa: CASSYSQVNMGYEQYF; CDR3nt: TGTGCCAGCAGTTACTCGCAGGTTAACATGGGCTACGAGCAGTACTTC
j_gene: TRBJ2-5; d_gene: TRBD1; v_gene: TRBV3-1; abundance: NA; CDR3aa: CASSQVGQGKYF; CDR3nt: TGTGCCAGCAGCCAAGTGGGACAGGGGAAGTACTTC
j_gene: TRBJ1-3; d_gene: NA; v_gene: TRBV19; abundance: few; CDR3aa: CASSPGSGSGSGNTIYF; CDR3nt: TGTGCCAGTAGTCCGGGCTCAGGGTCGGGCTCTGGAAACACCATATATTTT
j_gene: TRBJ2-5; d_gene: NA; v_gene: TRBV7-9; abundance: many; CDR3aa: CASSSPGLQETQYF; CDR3nt: TGTGCCAGCAGCTCCCCAGGCCTACAAGAGACCCAGTACTTC
j_gene: TRBJ2-3; d_gene: NA; v_gene: TRBV2; abundance: many; CDR3aa: CASSEVEDTQYF; CDR3nt: TGTGCCAGCAGTGAAGTTGAGGATACGCAGTATTTT
j_gene: TRBJ2-1; d_gene: TRBD2; v_gene: TRBV11-1; abundance: NA; CDR3aa: CASSFWTSGSWYNEQFF; CDR3nt: TGTGCCAGCAGCTTCTGGACTAGCGGGAGTTGGTACAATGAGCAGTTCTTC
j_gene: TRBJ2-1; d_gene: NA; v_gene: TRBV11-3; abundance: many; CDR3aa: CASSPRLDVNEQFF; CDR3nt: TGTGCCAGCAGCCCCCGACTAGACGTCAATGAGCAGTTCTTC
j_gene: TRBJ2-3; d_gene: TRBD1; v_gene: TRBV12-3/TRBV12-4; abundance: many; CDR3aa: CASSFEDRTTDTQYF; CDR3nt: TGTGCCAGCAGTTTTGAGGACAGGACTACAGATACGCAGTATTTT
j_gene: TRBJ2-3; d_gene: NA; v_gene: TRBV20-1; abundance: many; CDR3aa: CSARPPGGGTDTQYF; CDR3nt: TGCAGTGCTAGACCTCCTGGGGGAGGCACAGATACGCAGTATTTT
j_gene: TRBJ1-1; d_gene: TRBD1; v_gene: TRBV12-5; abundance: many; CDR3aa: CASGSTDRGIEAFF; CDR3nt: TGTGCTAGTGGCTCCACTGACAGGGGGATCGAAGCTTTCTTT
j_gene: TRBJ2-1; d_gene: NA; v_gene: TRBV12-3/TRBV12-4; abundance: many; CDR3aa: CASSSRTYSSYNEQFF; CDR3nt: TGTGCCAGCAGTTCCCGGACTTACAGCTCCTACAATGAGCAGTTCTTC
j_gene: TRBJ2-7; d_gene: NA; v_gene: TRBV5-1; abundance: NA; CDR3aa: CASSSGTSYNEQYF; CDR3nt: TGCGCCAGCAGCTCCGGGACTTCGTACAATGAGCAGTACTTC
j_gene: TRBJ1-5; d_gene: NA; v_gene: TRBV28; abundance: few; CDR3aa: CAGSFPAFNQPQHF; CDR3nt: TGTGCCGGCAGTTTCCCAGCCTTCAATCAGCCCCAGCATTTT
j_gene: TRBJ2-5; d_gene: NA; v_gene: TRBV10-3; abundance: many; CDR3aa: CAISEAGKQETQYF; CDR3nt: TGTGCCATCAGTGAGGCAGGGAAACAAGAGACCCAGTACTTC
j_gene: TRBJ2-5; d_gene: TRBD2; v_gene: TRBV6-1; abundance: many; CDR3aa: CASSDEVAGGQWRETQYF; CDR3nt: TGTGCCAGCAGTGACGAGGTAGCGGGAGGGCAATGGCGAGAGACCCAGTACTTC
j_gene: TRBJ2-7; d_gene: NA; v_gene: TRBV3-1; abundance: many; CDR3aa: CASSQGKGYEQYF; CDR3nt: TGTGCCAGCAGCCAAGGAAAGGGCTACGAGCAGTACTTC
j_gene: TRBJ1-1; d_gene: TRBD1; v_gene: TRBV20-1; abundance: many; CDR3aa: CSASLAGGVKTEAFF; CDR3nt: TGCAGTGCTAGTTTGGCAGGGGGGGTCAAAACTGAAGCTTTCTTT
j_gene: TRBJ2-1; d_gene: TRBD2; v_gene: TRBV30; abundance: many; CDR3aa: CAWSVSGSKNEQFF; CDR3nt: TGTGCCTGGAGTGTCAGCGGGAGTAAGAATGAGCAGTTCTTC
j_gene: TRBJ1-1; d_gene: NA; v_gene: TRBV5-1; abundance: few; CDR3aa: CASSLGGEVAEAFF; CDR3nt: TGCGCCAGCAGCTTGGGTGGGGAAGTCGCTGAAGCTTTCTTT
j_gene: TRBJ2-5; d_gene: NA; v_gene: TRBV14; abundance: few; CDR3aa: CASSESPSQETQYF; CDR3nt: TGTGCCAGCAGCGAAAGCCCCAGCCAAGAGACCCAGTACTTC
j_gene: TRBJ2-1; d_gene: TRBD2; v_gene: TRBV10-3; abundance: many; CDR3aa: CAIRSSGTYNEQFF; CDR3nt: TGTGCCATCAGGTCTAGCGGGACCTACAATGAGCAGTTCTTC
j_gene: TRBJ1-1; d_gene: NA; v_gene: TRBV6-1; abundance: many; CDR3aa: CASTLTGRSNTEAFF; CDR3nt: TGTGCCAGCACCCTTACCGGACGGTCAAACACTGAAGCTTTCTTT
j_gene: TRBJ1-1; d_gene: NA; v_gene: TRBV7-9; abundance: many; CDR3aa: CASSLSVNTEAFF; CDR3nt: TGTGCCAGCAGTTTATCCGTGAACACTGAAGCTTTCTTT
j_gene: TRBJ2-7; d_gene: NA; v_gene: TRBV28; abundance: NA; CDR3aa: CASTSPGLKVYEQYF; CDR3nt: TGTGCCAGCACCTCTCCGGGACTCAAAGTCTACGAGCAGTACTTC
j_gene: TRBJ1-6; d_gene: NA; v_gene: TRBV12-3/TRBV12-4; abundance: many; CDR3aa: CASSLAGSGNSPLHF; CDR3nt: TGTGCCAGCAGCCTCGCAGGTTCGGGTAATTCACCCCTCCACTTT
j_gene: TRBJ1-1; d_gene: TRBD1; v_gene: TRBV29-1; abundance: NA; CDR3aa: CSVERGQPWTEAFF; CDR3nt: TGCAGCGTTGAAAGGGGACAGCCGTGGACTGAAGCTTTCTTT
j_gene: TRBJ2-4; d_gene: TRBD2; v_gene: TRBV20-1; abundance: few; CDR3aa: CSARDGTSGSAKNIQYF; CDR3nt: TGCAGTGCTAGAGATGGGACTAGCGGGAGCGCCAAAAACATTCAGTACTTC
j_gene: TRBJ1-6; d_gene: NA; v_gene: TRBV11-2; abundance: many; CDR3aa: CASSSGRARALHF; CDR3nt: TGTGCCAGCAGCTCGGGCCGGGCCAGGGCCCTCCACTTT
j_gene: TRBJ2-2; d_gene: TRBD2; v_gene: TRBV7-9; abundance: many; CDR3aa: CASSWGPGLAFGELFF; CDR3nt: TGTGCCAGCAGCTGGGGGCCGGGACTAGCTTTCGGGGAGCTGTTTTTT
j_gene: TRBJ1-5; d_gene: NA; v_gene: TRBV20-1; abundance: many; CDR3aa: CSAGDSPYNQPQHF; CDR3nt: TGCAGTGCTGGGGACTCACCCTACAACCAGCCCCAGCATTTT